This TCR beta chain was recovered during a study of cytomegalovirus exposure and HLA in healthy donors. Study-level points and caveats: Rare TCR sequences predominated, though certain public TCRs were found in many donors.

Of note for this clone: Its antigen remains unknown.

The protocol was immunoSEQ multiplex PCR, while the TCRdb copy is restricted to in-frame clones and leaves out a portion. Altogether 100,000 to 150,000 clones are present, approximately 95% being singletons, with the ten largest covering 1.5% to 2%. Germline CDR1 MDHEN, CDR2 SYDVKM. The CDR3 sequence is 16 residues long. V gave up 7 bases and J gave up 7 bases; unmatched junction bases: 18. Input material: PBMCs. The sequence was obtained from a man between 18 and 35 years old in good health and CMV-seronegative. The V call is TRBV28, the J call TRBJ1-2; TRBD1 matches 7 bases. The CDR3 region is CASTLDRHLKEGGYTF. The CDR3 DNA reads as TGTGCCAGCACCCTGGACAGGCACTTGAAAGAAGGTGGCTACACCTTC.